This TCR beta chain originates from a study of early stage breast cancer tumors. Study-wide results and limits: Enriched TCRB sequences shared across patients were mostly commonly generated sequences.

Assay: immunoSEQ multiplex PCR; the TCRdb copy retains only in-frame clones and omits some. Of some 30,000 clones in the sample, about 83% were seen once. As for this clone: Its antigen is undetermined.

CDR1 and CDR2 (germline): SGHRS, YFSETQ. Trimming took off 3 bases at V and 6 bases at J, with 30 bases between the two ends. The CDR3 extends over 19 amino acids. The V call is TRBV5-1, the J call TRBJ1-1; D is possibly TRBD1 (5 bases). Specimen: blood. This TCR was recovered from a person aged 50-59 years with breast cancer. The CDR3 protein is CASSSLSWGLVGDSPEAFF. CDR3 DNA: TGCGCCAGCAGCTCCCTGTCTTGGGGACTCGTGGGCGACAGCCCTGAAGCTTTCTTT.